This record concerns one TCR beta chain sequence. Its target is unknown. Genes here carry mouse names. The CDR3 extends 1 residue past the end of the read, so its final part is completed from the germline J gene. The germline CDR1 and CDR2 sequences are LGHNA and YSYQKL. This CDR3 is 15 amino acids long. V lost 4 bases, J lost 2 bases, and 4 bases stayed unmatched. This sample was taken from a study of tissue T cells after allogeneic stem cell transplantation. Broader study findings: In patients and mice, blood and spleen missed much of tissue repertoire. Some tissue clones might be persisting host cells; their alloreactivity or antigen specificity was not determined. Within patients, tissue anatomy strongly shaped TCR repertoire composition.

Survey-depth TCRbeta CDR3 sequencing reported V/J genes and productive frequencies. Assay: immunoSEQ multiplex PCR; the TCRdb copy retains only in-frame clones and omits some. The sample lists about 50,000 clones; roughly four fifths were seen once. The source material was sorted cells pooled from one or two spleens. This chain uses TRBV2 with TRBJ2-4; 9 bases line up with TRBD2. This receptor was identified in a pool of C57BL/6 mice in good health. CDR3: CASSPTGGFQNTLYF. The part of the CDR3 DNA that was read is TGTGCCAGCAGCCCGACTGGGGGATTTCAAAACACCTTGTAC.